This TCR beta chain was captured by sequencing in a study of blood T cell repertoires in COVID-19. Profiled with immunoSEQ multiplex PCR; TCRdb holds only in-frame clones, not every one. This sample has about 120,000 clones, with more than 75% found just once. A word on this clone: The same CDR3 can be traced to other DNA sequences in this sample.

This CDR3 comprises 14 residues. V lost 5 bases, J lost 4 bases, and 5 bases stayed unmatched. Germline values: CDR1 SGHRS, CDR2 YFSETQ. V is TRBV5-1 and J is TRBJ2-7; 11 bases agree with TRBD1. Sample: peripheral blood. This sequence originates from an older woman with acute or convalescent COVID-19. The DNA of the CDR3 is TGCGCCAGCAGTTCTGGGACAGGGGGGTACGAGCAGTACTTC. Residues: CASSSGTGGYEQYF.